Below are 4 T cell receptor beta chains sequenced from a single sample in a study of blood T cell repertoires in COVID-19. TCRdb keeps only in-frame clones here, not all; method: immunoSEQ multiplex PCR. Of 200,000 or so clones in the sample, 83% were seen once. The source material was PBMCs or T cells enriched from blood (not recorded which). These receptors came from a woman in her fifties or sixties who had been exposed to COVID-19.

The chain is built from TRBV7-9 and TRBJ2-1, with 9 bases lining up with TRBD1. V dropped 1 base and J dropped 2; count of bases not matched to a gene: 0. This CDR3 has 15 amino acids. Germline CDR1 is SEHNR and CDR2 is FQNEAQ (reference sequence). CDR3 sequence reads: CASSLGQGAYNEQFF. In DNA form, the CDR3 reads TGTGCCAGCAGCTTAGGACAGGGGGCCTACAATGAGCAGTTCTTC.

This clone was observed a single time. CDR3 bases: TGTGCCAGCAGCCAACAGACAGGGTCAACCTACGAGCAGTACTTC. Its translation is CASSQQTGSTYEQYF. V gene TRBV3-1 (or the pseudogene TRBV3-2) combines with J gene TRBJ2-7, with TRBD1 matching over 7 bases. After removal of 2 bases from V and 2 bases from J, the junction contained 6 bases not matched to a gene. From germline, CDR1 is LGHDT and CDR2 YNNKEL (reference sequence). The CDR3 sequence is 15 residues long.

The chain combines TRBV19 with TRBJ1-2; TRBD1 aligns across 9 bases. Trimming removed 10 bases from V and 4 bases from J; junction bases left unmatched: 7. The germline CDR1 and CDR2 sequences are LNHDA and SQIVND (reference sequence). This CDR3 is built from 13 residues. CDR3 DNA sequence: TGTGCCACCCGGGACAGGGTTACCTATGGCTACACCTTC. Protein sequence: CATRDRVTYGYTF.

This chain connects TRBV18 to TRBJ2-7; 7 nucleotides agree with TRBD2. This CDR3 region has 14 residues. Per the germline V gene, CDR1 is KGHSH and CDR2 is LQKENI. Losses at the gene ends were 4 bases for V and 1 base for J; bases not matched to a gene: 4. The CDR3 region has the DNA TGTGCCAGCTCACGGAGGGGAGGGTCCTACGAGCAGTACTTC. Protein product: CASSRRGGSYEQYF.